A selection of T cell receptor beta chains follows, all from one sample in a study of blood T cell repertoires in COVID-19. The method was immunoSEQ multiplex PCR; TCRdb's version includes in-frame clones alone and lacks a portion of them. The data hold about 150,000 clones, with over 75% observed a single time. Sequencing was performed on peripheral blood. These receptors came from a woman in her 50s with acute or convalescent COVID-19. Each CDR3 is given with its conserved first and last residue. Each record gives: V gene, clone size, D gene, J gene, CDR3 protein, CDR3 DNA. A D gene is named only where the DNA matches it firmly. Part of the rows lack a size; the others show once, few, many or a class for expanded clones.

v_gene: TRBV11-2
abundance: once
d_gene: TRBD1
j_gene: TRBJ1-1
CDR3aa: CASSFDRETEAFF
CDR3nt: TGTGCCAGCAGCTTCGACAGGGAAACTGAAGCTTTCTTT

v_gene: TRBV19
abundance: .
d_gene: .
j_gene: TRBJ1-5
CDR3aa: CASKWWGRGEDQPQHF
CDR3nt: TGTGCCAGTAAATGGTGGGGCAGGGGTGAAGATCAGCCCCAGCATTTT

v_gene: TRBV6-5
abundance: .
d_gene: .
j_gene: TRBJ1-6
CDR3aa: CATDRYEDNSPLHF
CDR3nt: TGTGCCACCGACAGGTATGAGGATAATTCACCCCTCCACTTT

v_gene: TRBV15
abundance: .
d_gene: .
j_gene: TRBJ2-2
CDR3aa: CATSRDQQGPGELFF
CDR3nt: TGTGCCACCAGCAGAGATCAACAGGGACCCGGGGAGCTGTTTTTT

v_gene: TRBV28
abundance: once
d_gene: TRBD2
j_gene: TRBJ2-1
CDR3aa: CASSLNSGGTYNEQFF
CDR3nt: TGTGCCAGCAGTCTTAATAGCGGGGGGACCTACAATGAGCAGTTCTTC

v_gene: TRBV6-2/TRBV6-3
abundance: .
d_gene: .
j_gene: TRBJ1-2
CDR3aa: CASSYSTGSGGYTF
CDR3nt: TGTGCCAGCAGTTACTCGACCGGGAGCGGTGGCTACACCTTC

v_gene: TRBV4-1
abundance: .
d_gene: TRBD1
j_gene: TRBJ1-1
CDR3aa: CASSQDWTGNTEAFF
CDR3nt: TGCGCCAGCAGCCAAGATTGGACAGGGAACACTGAAGCTTTCTTT

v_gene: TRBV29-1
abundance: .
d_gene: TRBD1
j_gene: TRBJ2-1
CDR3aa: CSVEGQGSYYEQFF
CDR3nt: TGCAGCGTTGAAGGACAGGGTTCGTACTATGAGCAGTTCTTC

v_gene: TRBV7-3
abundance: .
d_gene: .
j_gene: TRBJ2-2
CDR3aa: CASKRGSNTGELFF
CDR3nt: TGTGCCAGCAAGAGGGGGTCGAACACCGGGGAGCTGTTTTTT

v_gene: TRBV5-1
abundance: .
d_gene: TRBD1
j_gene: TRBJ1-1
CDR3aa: CASSVGQSNTEAFF
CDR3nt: TGCGCCAGCAGCGTGGGACAGTCGAATACTGAAGCTTTCTTT

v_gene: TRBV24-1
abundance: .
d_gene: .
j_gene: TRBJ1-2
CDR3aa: CATSGAGDHGYTF
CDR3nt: TGTGCCACCAGTGGGGCAGGGGATCATGGCTACACCTTC

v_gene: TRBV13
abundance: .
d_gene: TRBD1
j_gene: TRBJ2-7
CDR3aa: CASSSSPGQVSYEQYF
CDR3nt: TGTGCCAGCAGCTCGTCGCCGGGACAGGTGTCCTACGAGCAGTACTTC

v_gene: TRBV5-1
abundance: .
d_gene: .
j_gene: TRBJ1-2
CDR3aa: CASSFDSSYGYTF
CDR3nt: TGCGCCAGCAGCTTCGACAGCAGCTATGGCTACACCTTC

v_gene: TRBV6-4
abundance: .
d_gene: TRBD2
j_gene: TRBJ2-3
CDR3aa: CASSDTPPGLAGPANTQYF
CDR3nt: TGTGCCAGCAGTGACACCCCACCCGGACTAGCGGGGCCTGCGAATACGCAGTATTTT

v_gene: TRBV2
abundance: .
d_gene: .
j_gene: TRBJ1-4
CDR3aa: CASSESPNEKLFF
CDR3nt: TGTGCCAGCAGTGAATCCCCGAATGAAAAACTGTTTTTT

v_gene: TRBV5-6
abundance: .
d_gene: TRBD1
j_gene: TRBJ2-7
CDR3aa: CASSLPTGGFGEQYF
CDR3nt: TGTGCCAGCAGCCTTCCGACAGGGGGATTTGGGGAGCAGTACTTC

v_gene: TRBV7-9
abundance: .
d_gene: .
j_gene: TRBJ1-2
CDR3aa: CASSLKTDGYTF
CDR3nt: TGTGCCAGCAGCTTAAAGACAGATGGCTACACCTTC

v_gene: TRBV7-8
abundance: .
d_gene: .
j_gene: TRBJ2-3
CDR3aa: CASSLRPGGSMTDTQYF
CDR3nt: TGTGCCAGCAGCTTACGGCCAGGTGGGTCGATGACAGATACGCAGTATTTT

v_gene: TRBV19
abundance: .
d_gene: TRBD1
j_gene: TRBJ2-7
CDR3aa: CASSNTGGDEQYF
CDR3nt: TGTGCCAGTAGTAACACAGGGGGCGACGAGCAGTACTTC

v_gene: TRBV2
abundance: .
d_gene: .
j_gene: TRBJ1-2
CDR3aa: CASRRDTFNYGYTF
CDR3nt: TGTGCCAGCCGAAGGGACACCTTTAACTATGGCTACACCTTC

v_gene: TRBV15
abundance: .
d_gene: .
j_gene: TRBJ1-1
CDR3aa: CATSASLMNTEAFF
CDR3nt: TGTGCCACCAGCGCTTCCCTAATGAACACTGAAGCTTTCTTT

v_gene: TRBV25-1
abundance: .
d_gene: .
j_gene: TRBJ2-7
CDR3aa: CASSDNRQVELYEQYF
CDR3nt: TGTGCCAGCAGTGACAATAGACAGGTTGAGCTCTACGAGCAGTACTTC

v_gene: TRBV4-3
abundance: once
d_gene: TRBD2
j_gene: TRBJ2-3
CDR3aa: CASSQSGLAGRDTQYF
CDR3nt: TGCGCCAGCAGCCAATCGGGACTAGCGGGGCGGGATACGCAGTATTTT

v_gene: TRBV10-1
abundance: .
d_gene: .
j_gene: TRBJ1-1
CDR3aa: CASLDKITEAFF
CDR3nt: TGCGCCAGCCTCGACAAAATTACTGAAGCTTTCTTT

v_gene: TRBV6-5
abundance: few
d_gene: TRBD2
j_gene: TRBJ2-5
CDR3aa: CASSYVLAGGETQYF
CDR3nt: TGTGCCAGCAGTTACGTACTAGCGGGGGGAGAGACCCAGTACTTC